The 19 T cell receptor beta chains presented below share a single source sample, sequenced in a study of CD8 T cells in ankylosing spondylitis. Notes on the study in general: Made up of about eight highly homologous variants, a TCR beta motif appeared characteristic of ankylosing spondylitis blood.

TCRdb fed the 5' RACE reads into MiXCR, producing one record per CDR3 protein. The profile shows around 770,000 distinct CDR3 sequences, roughly 19% of them singletons. What these receptors recognize is not known. The sample comprised blood, either unsorted or a sorted T cell fraction (not recorded which). These receptors originate from a male donor with ankylosing spondylitis.

CDR3 nucleotide sequence: TGTGCCATCAGTGAGTCTTCCAGGGCTGAAGCTTTCTTT. Translation gives CAISESSRAEAFF. The V gene is TRBV10-3, the J gene TRBJ1-1; D is possibly TRBD1 (5 bases). Looked up from germline, CDR1 is ENHRY and CDR2 is SYGVKD. V lost 0 bases and J lost 6, with 8 bases in between. CDR3 size: 13 residues.

This clonotype was seen a few times. The V and J genes are TRBV12-3 or TRBV12-4 and TRBJ2-1; D is unclear. V was pared by 6 bases and J by 2 bases, with 14 bases between. CDR3 size: 15 residues. Written as DNA, the CDR3 is TGTGCCAGCAGCCGCTTGAACCCCGCCTACAATGAGCAGTTCTTC. Translating gives CASSRLNPAYNEQFF.

The chain combines TRBV30 with TRBJ2-7, with TRBD1 identical over 10 bases. Germline loops: CDR1 GTSNPN, CDR2 SVGIG (reference sequence). Trimming cost V 1 base and J 6 bases; bases outside gene matches: 6. The CDR3 loop spans 14 amino acids. For the CDR3, the DNA is TGTGCCTGGAGTGCGACAGGGGGCTTTGGCGAGCAGTACTTC. The encoded protein is CAWSATGGFGEQYF.

The rearrangement links TRBV3-1 to TRBJ1-1; 11 bases line up with TRBD1. J gave up 5 bases and V 7 bases, and 6 bases lay outside the gene matches. There are 14 residues in the CDR3. Germline V CDR1 and CDR2: LGHDT, YNNKEL (reference sequence). CDR3 residues: CASNGRDRGTEAFF. The CDR3, as DNA: TGTGCCAGCAATGGAAGGGACAGGGGGACTGAAGCTTTCTTT.

This clonotype was observed at least ten times. This chain uses TRBV12-3 or TRBV12-4 with TRBJ1-1, with 10 bases aligning to TRBD1. The CDR3 extends over 13 amino acids. The ends lost 6 bases at V and 5 bases at J; junction bases unmatched: 3. CDR3 nucleotide sequence: TGTGCCAGCAGCTGGGACAGGGGAACTGAAGCTTTCTTT. As protein: CASSWDRGTEAFF.

Only a few counts were recorded for this clonotype. The chain combines TRBV27 with TRBJ1-2; D possibly corresponds to TRBD1 (5 bases). Trimming pared 5 bases from V and 4 bases from J, leaving 17 bases between. The CDR3 contains 15 residues. CDR1 and CDR2 (germline): MNHEY, SMNVEV (reference sequence). CDR3 amino acids: CASSRMGGTTYGYTF. In DNA form, the CDR3 reads TGTGCCAGCAGTCGCATGGGAGGGACCACCTATGGCTACACCTTC.

The rearrangement uses TRBV7-2 and TRBJ2-2; 7 bases line up with TRBD1. The CDR3 has 13 amino acids. The germline CDR1 and CDR2 sequences are SGHTA and FQGNSA. Losses at the gene ends were 10 bases for V and 6 bases for J; bases not matched to a gene: 8. CDR3 protein: CAIREGAAGELFF. CDR3 nucleotide sequence: TGTGCCATACGCGAGGGGGCTGCCGGGGAGCTGTTTTTT.

V is TRBV20-1 and J is TRBJ2-2, with 9 positions matching TRBD1. Germline assignment: CDR1 DFQATT and CDR2 SNEGSKA (reference sequence). The V and J ends lost 6 bases and 3 bases, in that order; junction bases with no gene match: 5. This CDR3 contains 14 residues. For the CDR3, the DNA is TGCAGTGCGGGGGACAGGGCCCACACCGGGGAGCTGTTTTTT. Residues: CSAGDRAHTGELFF.

The J gene is TRBJ2-5, the V gene TRBV7-2; 16 bases match TRBD2. Germline CDR1 SGHTA, CDR2 FQGNSA. The V and J ends lost 5 bases and 4 bases, in that order; junction bases with no gene match: 4. The CDR3 extends over 16 amino acids. The CDR3 region is CASSQGLAGGRETQYF. The CDR3 region has the DNA TGTGCCAGCAGCCAGGGACTAGCGGGAGGGCGAGAGACCCAGTACTTC.

This clonotype was detected many times. This chain's CDR3 is CSVHPPSTDTQYF. The CDR3 coding sequence is TGCAGTGTGCACCCCCCTAGCACAGATACGCAGTATTTT. The genes are TRBV20-1 and TRBJ2-3; D uncertain. The CDR3 has 13 residues. Trimming took off 7 bases at V and 0 bases at J, with 11 bases between the two ends. Germline CDR1 is DFQATT and CDR2 is SNEGSKA (reference sequence).

This clonotype was picked up a small number of times. The CDR3: CASSYWDRVNEQYF. The CDR3 DNA follows: TGTGCCAGCAGTTACTGGGACAGGGTGAACGAGCAGTACTTC. The V and J genes are TRBV6-5 and TRBJ2-7; the match to TRBD1 covers 9 bases. After removal of 1 base from V and 5 bases from J, the junction contained 3 bases not matched to a gene. The CDR3 is made up of 14 amino acids. CDR1 is MNHEY, CDR2 SVGAGI, per germline.

This sequence joins TRBV24-1 and TRBJ2-1; 13 bases map to TRBD2. This CDR3 contains 14 residues. CDR1 is KGHDR and CDR2 is SFDVKD in the germline V gene. V trimming: 9 bases; J trimming: 7 bases; junction bases outside the gene matches: 5. DNA for the CDR3: TGTGCCACCCGTACTAGCGGGAGGGGTAATGAGCAGTTCTTC. Protein sequence: CATRTSGRGNEQFF.

Only a few counts were recorded for this clonotype. The chain recombines TRBV20-1 with TRBJ1-5, with TRBD1 as a possible D gene (5 bases). V was cut by 3 bases and J by 2 bases, with 14 bases left in between. Germline CDR1 DFQATT, CDR2 SNEGSKA (reference sequence). This CDR3 has 15 amino acids. CDR3 bases: TGCAGTGCTAGGTCTGGGGGTAGGGGCAATCAGCCCCAGCATTTT. This gives the protein CSARSGGRGNQPQHF.

This clonotype showed up just a few times. The chain couples TRBV5-1 to TRBJ2-7, with TRBD1 matching 9 bases. V was clipped by 4 bases and J by 7 bases; unmatched bases: 6. The CDR3 runs to 13 residues. Germline-derived CDR1 and CDR2 are SGHRS and YFSETQ. The CDR3: CASSGTGLMEQYF. The CDR3 DNA sequence: TGCGCCAGCAGCGGGACAGGGTTGATGGAGCAGTACTTC.

This clonotype was seen more than once but under ten times. The V gene is TRBV6-5, the J gene TRBJ2-7; tentatively, D is TRBD1 or TRBD2 (5 bases each). Germline CDR1 and CDR2: MNHEY and SVGAGI. The ends were cut back, 0 bases at V and 1 base at J, with 7 bases in the middle. There are 14 residues in the CDR3. The CDR3 nucleotides are TGTGCCAGCAGTTACTCAGAGGGGTCCTACGAGCAGTACTTC. This sequence encodes CASSYSEGSYEQYF.

This clonotype was counted only a few times. This chain links TRBV6-1 with TRBJ1-4; 9 bases are a match to TRBD1. The junction had 13 bases not matched to a gene; V was cut back by 10 bases and J by 4 bases. The CDR3 length is 16 residues. Per the germline V gene, CDR1 is MNHNS and CDR2 is SASEGT. CDR3 coding DNA: TGTGCCACATCGATGGGACAGGGAGGGATTAATGAAAAACTGTTTTTT. Amino acid sequence: CATSMGQGGINEKLFF.

The chain is built from TRBV27 and TRBJ2-7; TRBD1 aligns across 7 bases. This CDR3 has 15 residues. Germline values: CDR1 MNHEY, CDR2 SMNVEV (reference sequence). V was clipped by 2 bases and J by 3 bases; unmatched bases: 7. The CDR3 spells CASSLTTGVVYEQYF. CDR3 coding DNA: TGTGCCAGCAGTTTAACAACAGGGGTGGTCTACGAGCAGTACTTC.

This chain uses TRBV29-1 with TRBJ2-7; TRBD1 might be the D (6 bases). The germline gives CDR1 SQVTM, CDR2 ANQGSEA. The V gene lost 0 bases and the J gene lost 7 bases, with 16 bases spanning the gap. The CDR3 is 14 amino acids. CDR3 bases: TGCAGCGTTGAAGATAACAGGGAATCGGGGGAGCAGTACTTC. It is translated as CSVEDNRESGEQYF.

The sample holds many counts of this clonotype. The rearrangement links TRBV7-9 to TRBJ2-2; tentatively, D is TRBD1 or TRBD2 (5 bases each). V was cut by 5 bases and J by 3 bases, with 19 bases left in between. This CDR3 has 17 amino acids. The germline CDR1 and CDR2 sequences are SEHNR and FQNEAQ (reference sequence). The CDR3 is CASSPPRAGSDTGELFF. CDR3 bases: TGTGCCAGCAGCCCCCCGAGGGCAGGGTCGGACACCGGGGAGCTGTTTTTT.